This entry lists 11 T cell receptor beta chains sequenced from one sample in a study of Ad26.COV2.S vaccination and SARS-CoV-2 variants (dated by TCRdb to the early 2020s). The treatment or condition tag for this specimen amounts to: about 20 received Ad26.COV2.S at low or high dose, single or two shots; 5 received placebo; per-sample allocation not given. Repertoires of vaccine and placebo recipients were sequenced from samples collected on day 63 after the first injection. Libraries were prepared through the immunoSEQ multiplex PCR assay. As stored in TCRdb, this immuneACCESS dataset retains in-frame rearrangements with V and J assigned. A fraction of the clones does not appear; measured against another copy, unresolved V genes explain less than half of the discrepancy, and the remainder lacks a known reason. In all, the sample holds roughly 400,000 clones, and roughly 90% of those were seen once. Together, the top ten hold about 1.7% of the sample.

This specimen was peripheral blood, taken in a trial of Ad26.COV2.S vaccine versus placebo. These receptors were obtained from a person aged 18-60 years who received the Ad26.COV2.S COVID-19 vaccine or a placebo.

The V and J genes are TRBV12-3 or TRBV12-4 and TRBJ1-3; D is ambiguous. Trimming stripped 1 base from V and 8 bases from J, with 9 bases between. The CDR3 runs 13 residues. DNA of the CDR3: TGTGCCAGCAGTTTAGGCGGTCTAGACACCATATATTTT. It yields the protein CASSLGGLDTIYF.

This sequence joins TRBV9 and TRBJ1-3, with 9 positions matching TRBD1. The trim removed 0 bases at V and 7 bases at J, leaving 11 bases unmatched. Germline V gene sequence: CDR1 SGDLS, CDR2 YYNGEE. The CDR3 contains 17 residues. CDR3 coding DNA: TGTGCCAGCAGCGTAGATTTTGGGACAGGGTTCGGGAACACCATATATTTT. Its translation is CASSVDFGTGFGNTIYF.

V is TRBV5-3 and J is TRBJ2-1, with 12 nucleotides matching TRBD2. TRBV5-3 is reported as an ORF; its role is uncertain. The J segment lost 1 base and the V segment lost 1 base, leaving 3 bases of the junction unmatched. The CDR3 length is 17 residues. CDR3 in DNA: TGTGCCAGAAGCTTGCCTAGCGGGGGGGATTCCTACAATGAGCAGTTCTTC. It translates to CARSLPSGGDSYNEQFF.

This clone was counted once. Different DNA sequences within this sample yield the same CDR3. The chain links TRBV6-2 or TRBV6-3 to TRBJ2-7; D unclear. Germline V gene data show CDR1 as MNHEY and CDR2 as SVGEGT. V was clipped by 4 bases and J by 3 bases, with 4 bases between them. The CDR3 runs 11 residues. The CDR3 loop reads CASSSHYEQYF. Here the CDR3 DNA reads TGTGCCAGCAGTTCCCACTACGAGCAGTACTTC.

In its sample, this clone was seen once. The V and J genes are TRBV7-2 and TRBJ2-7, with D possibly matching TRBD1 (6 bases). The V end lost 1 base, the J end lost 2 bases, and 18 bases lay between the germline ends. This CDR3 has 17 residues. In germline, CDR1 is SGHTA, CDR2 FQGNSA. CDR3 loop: CASSLGNRVGFPYEQYF. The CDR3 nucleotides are TGTGCCAGCAGCTTAGGTAACAGGGTAGGGTTCCCCTACGAGCAGTACTTC.

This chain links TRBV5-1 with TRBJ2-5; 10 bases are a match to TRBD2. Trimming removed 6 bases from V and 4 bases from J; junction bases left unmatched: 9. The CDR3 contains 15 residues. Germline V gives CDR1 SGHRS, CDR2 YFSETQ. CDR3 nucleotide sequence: TGCGCCAGCAAGACACTAGCGGGGCAGGGAGAGACCCAGTACTTC. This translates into CASKTLAGQGETQYF. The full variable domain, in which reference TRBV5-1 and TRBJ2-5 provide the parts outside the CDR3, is KAGVTQTPRYLIKTRGQQVTLSCSPISGHRSVSWYQQTPGQGLQFLFEYFSETQRNKGNFPGRFSGRQFSNSRSEMNVSTLELGDSALYLCASKTLAGQGETQYFGPGTRLLVL.

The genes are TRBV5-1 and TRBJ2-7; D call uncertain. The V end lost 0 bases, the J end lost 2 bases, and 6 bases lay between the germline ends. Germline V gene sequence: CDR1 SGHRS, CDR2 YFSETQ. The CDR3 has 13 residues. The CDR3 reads CASSLGPAYEQYF. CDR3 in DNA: TGCGCCAGCAGCTTGGGGCCTGCCTACGAGCAGTACTTC.

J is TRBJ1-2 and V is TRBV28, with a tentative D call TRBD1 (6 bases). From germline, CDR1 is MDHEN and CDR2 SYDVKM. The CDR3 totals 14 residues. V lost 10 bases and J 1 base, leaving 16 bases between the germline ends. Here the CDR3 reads CATGAGRLNYGYTF. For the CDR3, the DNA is TGTGCCACGGGGGCCGGACGGCTTAACTATGGCTACACCTTC.

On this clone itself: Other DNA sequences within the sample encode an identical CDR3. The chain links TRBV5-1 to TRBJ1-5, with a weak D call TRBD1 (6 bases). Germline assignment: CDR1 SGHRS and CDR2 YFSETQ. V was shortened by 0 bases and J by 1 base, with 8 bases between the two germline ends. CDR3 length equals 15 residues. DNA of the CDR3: TGCGCCAGCAGCTTGGAGGGGGGAAGCAATCAGCCCCAGCATTTT. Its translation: CASSLEGGSNQPQHF.

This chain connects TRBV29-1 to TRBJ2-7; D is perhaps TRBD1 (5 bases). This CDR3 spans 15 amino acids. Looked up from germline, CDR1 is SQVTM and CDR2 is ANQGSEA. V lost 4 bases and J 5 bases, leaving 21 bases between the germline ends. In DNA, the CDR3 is TGCAGCGTTGTCCGTGTCCGGCAGGGAAACAACGAGCAGTACTTC. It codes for CSVVRVRQGNNEQYF.

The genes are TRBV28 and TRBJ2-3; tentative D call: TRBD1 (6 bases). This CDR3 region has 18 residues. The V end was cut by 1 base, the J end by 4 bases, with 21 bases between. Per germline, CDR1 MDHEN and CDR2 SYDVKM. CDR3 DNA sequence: TGTGCCAGCAGTTTATCCGGGACATGGGGCAGCTCCCCAGATACGCAGTATTTT. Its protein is CASSLSGTWGSSPDTQYF. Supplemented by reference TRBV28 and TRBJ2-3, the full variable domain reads DVKVTQSSRYLVKRTGEKVFLECVQDMDHENMFWYRQDPGLGLRLIYFSYDVKMKEKGDIPEGYSVSREKKERFSLILESASTNQTSMYLCASSLSGTWGSSPDTQYFGPGTRLTVL.